In this sample, the clone carrying this TCR beta chain turned up many times. The data are from a study of T-cell reconstitution after alpha-beta-depleted transplantation in children. For TCRbeta, the library was prepared with unique molecular identifiers. TCRdb used MiXCR to reprocess the PCR reads, holding one entry per CDR3 protein. The sample lists 80,000 to 95,000 distinct CDR3 sequences, 7% to 10% occurring once. CDR3 size: 14 residues. Trimming left V 7 bases short and J 4 bases short, with 16 bases between. The chain combines TRBV12-3 or TRBV12-4 with TRBJ1-1; a possible D gene is TRBD1 (6 bases). Sequences were derived from PBMCs from the stem cell graft donor, sampled from the stem cell graft. The sequence derives from a human donor who donated a stem cell graft to a child with congenital amegakaryocytic thrombocytopenia. CDR3 coding DNA: TGTGCCAGCACCAATGGACAGAGCCCCACTGAAGCTTTCTTT. It yields the protein CASTNGQSPTEAFF.